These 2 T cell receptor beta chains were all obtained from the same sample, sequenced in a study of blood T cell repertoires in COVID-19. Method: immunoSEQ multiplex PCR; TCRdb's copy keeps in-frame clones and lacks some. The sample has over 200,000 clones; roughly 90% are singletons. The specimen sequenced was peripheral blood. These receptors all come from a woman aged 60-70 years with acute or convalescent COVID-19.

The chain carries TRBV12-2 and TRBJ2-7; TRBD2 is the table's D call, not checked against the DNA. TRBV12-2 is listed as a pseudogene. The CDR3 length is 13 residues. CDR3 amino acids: CASRRTSIHEQYF. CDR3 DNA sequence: TGTGCAAGTCGCCGGACTAGTATCCACGAGCAGTACTTC.

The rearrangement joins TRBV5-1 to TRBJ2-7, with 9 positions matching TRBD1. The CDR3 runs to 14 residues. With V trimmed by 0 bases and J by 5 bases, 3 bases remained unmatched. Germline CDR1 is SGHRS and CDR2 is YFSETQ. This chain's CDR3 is CASSLGGQGHEQYF. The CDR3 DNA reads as TGCGCCAGCAGCTTGGGGGGACAGGGACACGAGCAGTACTTC.